This entry lists 21 T cell receptor beta chains sequenced from one sample in a study of cytomegalovirus exposure and HLA in healthy donors. Researchers ran the PCR with 60 Vbeta and 13 Jbeta primers. This table comes from immunoSEQ multiplex PCR, and its TCRdb copy is limited to in-frame clones, with some not included. The sample records 110,000 or so clones, 76% being singletons. Sequencing input: PBMCs. Source of these receptors: a woman aged 45-65 years in good health and CMV-seropositive.

This chain joins TRBV7-9 and TRBJ2-1; D is perhaps TRBD2 (5 bases). V was pared by 2 bases and J by 0 bases, with 8 bases between. The CDR3 spans 15 residues. Looked up from germline, CDR1 is SEHNR and CDR2 is FQNEAQ (reference sequence). In nucleotides, the CDR3 is TGTGCCAGCAGCTTACTAGCAGGCTCCTACAATGAGCAGTTCTTC. It specifies CASSLLAGSYNEQFF.

The chain links TRBV27 to TRBJ2-3, with TRBD2 identical over 7 bases. Per germline, CDR1 MNHEY and CDR2 SMNVEV (reference sequence). The junction had 5 bases not matched to a gene; V was cut back by 7 bases and J by 4 bases. The CDR3 spans 13 residues. Here the CDR3 DNA reads TGTGCCAGCAAGGCGGGAGTATCAGATACGCAGTATTTT. This codes for CASKAGVSDTQYF.

This rearrangement joins TRBV4-2 to TRBJ2-7; possibly TRBD1 for D (5 bases). This CDR3 is 13 amino acids long. V lost 1 base and J lost 4, with 8 bases in between. Germline CDR1 and CDR2: LGHNA and YNFKEQ. CDR3 protein: CASSQGGLYEQYF. DNA of the CDR3: TGTGCCAGCAGCCAAGGGGGCCTTTACGAGCAGTACTTC.

The chain joins TRBV19 to TRBJ2-3; 8 nucleotides align to TRBD2. This CDR3 is built from 14 residues. J was trimmed by 4 bases and V by 4 bases; bases with no gene match: 4. Germline V gene data show CDR1 as LNHDA and CDR2 as SQIVND (reference sequence). For the CDR3, the DNA is TGTGCCAGTAGTAACGGGGGGGCAGCAGATACGCAGTATTTT. Its translation is CASSNGGAADTQYF.

This clone was found once. The chain carries TRBV7-8 and TRBJ2-1; TRBD2 is a possible D gene (5 bases). The CDR3 consists of 11 residues. V was clipped by 4 bases and J by 13 bases, with 11 bases between them. Looked up from germline, CDR1 is SGHVS and CDR2 is FQNEAQ. The CDR3 region is CASSSDSPQFF. CDR3 in DNA: TGTGCCAGCAGCTCGGACTCCCCTCAGTTCTTC. The variable domain in full, with the rest retrieved from reference TRBV7-8 and TRBJ2-1, is GAGVSQSPRYKVAKRGQDVALRCDPISGHVSLFWYQQALGQGPEFLTYFQNEAQLDKSGLPSDRFFAERPEGSVSTLKIQRTQQEDSAVYLCASSSDSPQFFGPGTRLTVL.

The CDR3 sequence is CASSVAGVTYNEQFF. The DNA for the CDR3 is TGTGCCAGCAGCGTAGCGGGAGTTACCTACAATGAGCAGTTCTTC. The chain links TRBV9 to TRBJ2-1; tentatively, D is TRBD2 (6 bases). Germline V gives CDR1 SGDLS, CDR2 YYNGEE. V was cut by 0 bases and J by 2 bases, with 9 bases left in between. The CDR3 consists of 15 residues.

The chain couples TRBV4-3 to TRBJ1-2; the D is unclear. The germline gives CDR1 LGHNA, CDR2 YSLEER. Trimming took off 5 bases at V and 0 bases at J, with 16 bases between the two ends. The CDR3 extends over 16 amino acids. The CDR3 DNA reads TGCGCCAGCAGCGAATCGGGAGGCAATACTAACTATGGCTACACCTTC. Its translation is CASSESGGNTNYGYTF.

The gene calls are TRBV5-1 and TRBJ1-2; D gene unclear. V lost 2 bases, J lost 5 bases, and 10 bases lay in between. Germline values: CDR1 SGHRS, CDR2 YFSETQ. The CDR3 is made up of 13 amino acids. CDR3 protein: CASSLDFPYGYTF. DNA of the CDR3: TGCGCCAGCAGCTTAGACTTTCCATATGGCTACACCTTC.

The chain carries TRBV6-6 and TRBJ2-7; 9 nucleotides line up with TRBD2. Germline V gene lookup returns CDR1 MNHNY and CDR2 SVGAGI (reference sequence). Trimming at V came to 6 bases and at J to 6 bases, leaving 15 bases not matched to a gene. The CDR3 runs to 16 residues. The CDR3 loop is CASSGGVLAGVSEQYF. The CDR3 DNA is TGTGCCAGCAGCGGGGGGGTCTTAGCGGGAGTTAGCGAGCAGTACTTC.

The rearrangement joins TRBV7-9 to TRBJ2-1; TRBD1 agrees at 9 bases. CDR1 SEHNR and CDR2 FQNEAQ come from the germline V gene (reference sequence). The ends lost 5 bases at V and 3 bases at J; junction bases unmatched: 2. The length of the CDR3 is 14 residues. The CDR3 is CASSRTGVYNEQFF. The CDR3 bases are TGTGCCAGCAGCCGGACAGGGGTCTACAATGAGCAGTTCTTC.

J is TRBJ1-1 and V is TRBV7-4; 7 bases match TRBD1. Germline lookup yields CDR1 SGHVT and CDR2 SQSDAQ. V trimming: 5 bases; J trimming: 6 bases; junction bases outside the gene matches: 6. The CDR3 length is 13 residues. CDR3 nucleotide sequence: TGTGCCAGCAGCCGGGAGGGGGCGCCTGAAGCTTTCTTT. Protein: CASSREGAPEAFF. Using reference TRBV7-4 and TRBJ1-1 for the parts outside the CDR3, the full variable domain is GAGVSQSPRYKVAKRGRDVALRCDSISGHVTLYWYRQTLGQGSEVLTYSQSDAQRDKSGRPSGRFSAERPERSVSTLKIQRTEQGDSAVYLCASSREGAPEAFFGQGTRLTVV.

The CDR3 DNA follows: TGTGCCAGCAGCAAAGCCCATATAGACAGGGTTCGGACTGAAGCTTTCTTT. Amino acids: CASSKAHIDRVRTEAFF. This chain connects TRBV21-1 to TRBJ1-1; TRBD1 was called by the table and not checked on the DNA. TRBV21-1 is designated a pseudogene. There are 17 residues in the CDR3.

The genes are TRBV6-6 and TRBJ2-1; 11 bases agree with TRBD2. Germline V lookup: CDR1 MNHNY, CDR2 SVGAGI (reference sequence). V shed 2 bases and J 5 bases; nucleotides not matched to a gene: 2. This CDR3 is built from 15 residues. CDR3 sequence (DNA): TGTGCCAGCAGTTACCCACTAGCGGGAGACAATGAGCAGTTCTTC. Protein product: CASSYPLAGDNEQFF.

This clone has just a few counts. This chain joins TRBV5-1 and TRBJ2-1; D is perhaps TRBD2 (5 bases). V was shortened by 0 bases and J by 3 bases, with 7 bases between the two germline ends. Germline V gene sequence: CDR1 SGHRS, CDR2 YFSETQ. The CDR3 runs to 14 residues. This CDR3 reads CASSLGTVYNEQFF. CDR3 DNA sequence: TGCGCCAGCAGCTTGGGGACTGTCTACAATGAGCAGTTCTTC.

The V and J genes are TRBV4-3 and TRBJ2-7, with 9 bases aligning to TRBD2. The CDR3 has 17 amino acids. Germline CDR1 LGHNA, CDR2 YSLEER. The V segment lost 0 bases and the J segment 4 bases; nucleotides outside the gene matches: 10. The CDR3, as DNA: TGCGCCAGCAGCCAAGATAGGTGGGGGACTAGCCTGTACGAGCAGTACTTC. Amino acids: CASSQDRWGTSLYEQYF.

In regard to this clone: An end of the junction does not agree with germline; a read error may underlie this. The rearrangement links TRBV5-6 to TRBJ2-6, with a possible D match to TRBD1 (5 bases). The CDR3 sequence is 18 residues long. Germline V gene lookup returns CDR1 SGHDT and CDR2 YYEEEE. CDR3 residues: CASSLFGAPFSGANGLTF. The CDR3 region has the DNA TGTGCCAGCAGCTTGTTTGGGGCCCCCTTCTCTGGGGCCAACGGCCTGACTTTC.

The chain couples TRBV6-5 to TRBJ2-1, with 8 bases identical to TRBD2. Germline V gene lookup returns CDR1 MNHEY and CDR2 SVGAGI. J lost 8 bases, V lost 4 bases, and 10 bases had no gene match. The CDR3 is made up of 15 amino acids. The CDR3 is CASSWFSRGGYEQFF. For the CDR3, the DNA is TGTGCCAGCAGTTGGTTCTCCCGGGGGGGCTATGAGCAGTTCTTC.

The chain recombines TRBV5-4 with TRBJ2-3; 12 nucleotides line up with TRBD1. The CDR3 loop spans 16 amino acids. The J segment lost 6 bases and the V segment lost 4 bases, leaving 9 bases of the junction unmatched. Germline assignment: CDR1 SGHNT and CDR2 YYREEE (reference sequence). The CDR3 DNA follows: TGTGCCAGCAGCGTGGGTGGGGACAGGGGGCATGATACGCAGTATTTT. It specifies CASSVGGDRGHDTQYF.

The chain is built from TRBV5-6 and TRBJ1-5; no clear D gene. V lost 2 bases and J lost 0, with 3 bases in between. Germline V CDR1 and CDR2: SGHDT, YYEEEE. This CDR3 is 13 amino acids long. The CDR3 here is CASSFYSNQPQHF. Written as DNA, the CDR3 is TGTGCCAGCAGCTTTTATAGCAATCAGCCCCAGCATTTT. Complete variable domain (other parts from reference TRBV5-6 and TRBJ1-5): DAGVTQSPTHLIKTRGQQVTLRCSPKSGHDTVSWYQQALGQGPQFIFQYYEEEERQRGNFPDRFSGHQFPNYSSELNVNALLLGDSALYLCASSFYSNQPQHFGDGTRLSIL.

The J gene is TRBJ2-7, the V gene TRBV2, with D unresolved. V was shortened by 2 bases and J by 7 bases, with 18 bases between the two germline ends. CDR1 and CDR2 (germline): SNHLY, FYNNEI. This CDR3 has 15 residues. CDR3 sequence: CASSEPLVSSREQYF. CDR3 nucleotides: TGTGCCAGCAGTGAACCCCTTGTCTCCTCGCGGGAGCAGTACTTC.

This clone appeared a few times. This sequence joins TRBV7-2 and TRBJ1-5; possible D gene TRBD1, 5 bases. Germline lookup yields CDR1 SGHTA and CDR2 FQGNSA. V lost 3 bases, J lost 5 bases, and 8 bases lay in between. The CDR3 consists of 13 residues. CDR3 sequence: CASSFSRDQPQHF. The CDR3 DNA reads as TGTGCCAGCAGCTTTTCCAGGGATCAGCCCCAGCATTTT.